The rows below give T cell receptor beta chains drawn from one sample of a study of cytomegalovirus exposure and HLA in healthy donors. Generated by immunoSEQ multiplex PCR, the TCRdb table keeps only in-frame clones and is missing some. The sample records about 200,000 clones, around 80% being singletons. The specimen was PBMCs. The receptors were sampled from a young woman in good health and CMV-seronegative. CDR3s include the opening cysteine and the closing phenylalanine or tryptophan. The D gene is left open where the match is weak. Some rows have no size entry. The others give once, few or many, or a class for an expanded clone.

d_gene	v_gene	abundance	j_gene	CDR3nt	CDR3aa
TRBD1	TRBV29-1	once	TRBJ1-4	TGCAGCGTTGGGACAGGGGGGGAAAAACTGTTTTTT	CSVGTGGEKLFF
-	TRBV18	once	TRBJ1-2	TGTGCCAGCTCACCCGAGCCTTATGGCTACACCTTC	CASSPEPYGYTF
TRBD1	TRBV27	-	TRBJ1-1	TGTGCCAGCAGTTTCATGGACAGGACCGCTGAAGCTTTCTTT	CASSFMDRTAEAFF
-	TRBV19	-	TRBJ1-1	TGTGCCAGTACCGTGGGGCAGGGGTTGAACACTGAAGCTTTCTTT	CASTVGQGLNTEAFF
-	TRBV27	-	TRBJ2-2	TGTGCCAGCAGTTTATCGGGGGCTAACACCGGGGAGCTGTTTTTT	CASSLSGANTGELFF
-	TRBV28	-	TRBJ2-7	TGTGCCAGCACTATGGGAGGTTCTAGCTCCTACGAGCAGTACTTC	CASTMGGSSSYEQYF
TRBD1	TRBV19	-	TRBJ1-2	TGTGCCAGTAGTTCTGGACAGGGGGACAACTATGGCTACACCTTC	CASSSGQGDNYGYTF
TRBD1	TRBV7-9	once	TRBJ1-2	TGTGCCAGCAGCGGACAGGGGCTACGTGTTGGCTACACCTTC	CASSGQGLRVGYTF
-	TRBV2	few	TRBJ2-2	TGTGCCAGCAGTGACTGGGGCCCCGGGGAGCTGTTTTTT	CASSDWGPGELFF
-	TRBV6-5	-	TRBJ2-2	TGTGCCAGCAGGTTGGAGGGGGCATATGGCGGGGAGCTGTTTTTT	CASRLEGAYGGELFF
-	TRBV6-1	-	TRBJ1-2	TGTGCCAGCAGCCTTGACAGTGACACTAACTATGGCTACACCTTC	CASSLDSDTNYGYTF
-	TRBV11-2	-	TRBJ2-1	TGTGCCAGCAGCTTAGATACAGGTTACAATGAGCAGTTCTTC	CASSLDTGYNEQFF
-	TRBV4-3	-	TRBJ2-5	TGCGCCAGCAGCCAAGATTTTGTGCGGGGTGAGACCCAGTACTTC	CASSQDFVRGETQYF
-	TRBV4-3	-	TRBJ2-6	TGCGCCAGCAGCCAGTACCTATCTAGCGCTGGGGCCAACGTCCTGACTTTC	CASSQYLSSAGANVLTF
TRBD1	TRBV18	-	TRBJ1-1	TGTGCCAGCTCTTTGGACAGGGCTCCTGAAGCTTTCTTT	CASSLDRAPEAFF
TRBD2	TRBV7-9	-	TRBJ2-5	TGTGCCAGCAGCTCACCCCCCTTGACTAGCGGGACCTGGGAGGAGACCCAGTACTTC	CASSSPPLTSGTWEETQYF
-	TRBV19	-	TRBJ1-5	TGTGCCAGTAGTAAAGTAACAGAACAGCCCCAGCATTTT	CASSKVTEQPQHF